Each of the 8 T cell receptor beta chains below was sequenced from the same sample in a study of OX40 agonist ivuxolimab in advanced cancers. Method: immunoSEQ multiplex PCR; TCRdb's copy keeps in-frame clones and lacks some. This table has about 93,000 clones, around 94% appearing once. Sequenced here: CD4+ or CD8+ T cells sorted from blood, sampled in a trial of the OX40 agonist ivuxolimab. The receptors here all came from an adult with an advanced solid tumor such as melanoma, head and neck, liver or kidney cancer.

CDR3 protein: CASSPGLAAYEQYF. In DNA, the CDR3 is TGCGCCAGCAGTCCGGGACTAGCGGCCTACGAGCAGTACTTC. The chain recombines TRBV4-1 with TRBJ2-7; 11 bases fit TRBD2. The V gene's germline CDR1 is MGHRA and CDR2 YSYEKL. V was clipped by 6 bases and J by 2 bases; unmatched bases: 3. The CDR3 is made up of 14 amino acids.

This sequence joins TRBV4-1 and TRBJ2-7; D is possibly TRBD2 (5 bases). Germline CDR1 reads MGHRA; CDR2 reads YSYEKL. The CDR3 spans 15 residues. The V end was cut by 1 base, the J end by 2 bases, with 12 bases between. Here the CDR3 reads CASSQGTRKAYEQYF. The CDR3 coding sequence is TGCGCCAGCAGCCAAGGAACTAGGAAGGCCTACGAGCAGTACTTC.

The chain links TRBV27 to TRBJ2-3; weak D call: TRBD2 (5 bases). The V gene's germline CDR1 is MNHEY and CDR2 SMNVEV (reference sequence). The CDR3 is made up of 13 amino acids. V gave up 3 bases and J gave up 2 bases, with 6 bases separating them. For the CDR3, the DNA is TGTGCCAGCAGTTTTCGGGACACAGATACGCAGTATTTT. It encodes CASSFRDTDTQYF.

This sequence joins TRBV4-1 and TRBJ2-1, with D perhaps matching TRBD1 (5 bases). V shed 1 base and J shed 10 bases, with 14 bases lying between them. The CDR3 length is 14 residues. Germline V gives CDR1 MGHRA, CDR2 YSYEKL. In nucleotides, the CDR3 is TGCGCCAGCAGCCAAGTTGTAGTAGCAGGGGAGCAGTTCTTC. It specifies CASSQVVVAGEQFF.

Only one count was recorded for this clone. The rearrangement joins TRBV21-1 to TRBJ2-5; TRBD1, as called in the table, went unchecked against the DNA. The DNA matches TRBJ2-7 better at its end, which makes the J call doubtful. TRBV21-1 is a pseudogene segment. CDR3 length: 15 residues. The DNA of the CDR3 is TGTGCCAGCCCGAAACAGGGGCTACCCACCTACGAGCAGTACTTC. Translated, it gives CASPKQGLPTYEQYF.

Only one count was recorded for this clone. The rearrangement joins TRBV29-1 to TRBJ2-2; no clear D gene. The CDR3 is 13 amino acids. Germline V gives CDR1 SQVTM, CDR2 ANQGSEA. The V and J ends lost 5 bases and 0 bases respectively, with 7 bases between them. The DNA for the CDR3 is TGCAGCGTTACAAATCCGAACACCGGGGAGCTGTTTTTT. It yields the protein CSVTNPNTGELFF.

The J gene is TRBJ1-5, the V gene TRBV13, with D hard to call. The CDR3 is made up of 15 amino acids. With 0 bases removed from V and 9 bases from J, the gap between germline ends came to 15 bases. The germline V gene encodes CDR1 PRHDT and CDR2 FYEKMQ (reference sequence). The CDR3, as DNA: TGTGCCAGCAGCTTAGGGGGCGAAATGGGAGTGCCCCAGCATTTT. Translated, it gives CASSLGGEMGVPQHF.

The gene calls are TRBV29-1 and TRBJ2-3; 9 nucleotides align to TRBD1. CDR1 and CDR2 from the germline V gene are SQVTM and ANQGSEA. This CDR3 is built from 15 residues. The V segment lost 1 base and the J segment 3 bases; nucleotides outside the gene matches: 5. The CDR3 DNA reads as TGCAGCGTTGAAGGGGGGGACAGGGATACAGATACGCAGTATTTT. Translating gives CSVEGGDRDTDTQYF.